Each of the 9 T cell receptor beta chains below was sequenced from the same sample in a study of OX40 agonist ivuxolimab in advanced cancers. Sequencing used immunoSEQ multiplex PCR; TCRdb keeps in-frame clones, though not all of them. Among 65,000 to 95,000 clones listed, about 84% were seen once. The specimen comprised CD4+ or CD8+ T cells sorted from blood, sampled in a trial of the OX40 agonist ivuxolimab. These receptors were collected from an adult with an advanced solid tumor such as melanoma, head and neck, liver or kidney cancer.

This chain joins TRBV4-3 and TRBJ1-6; TRBD1 is a possible D gene (6 bases). The CDR3 is made up of 13 amino acids. V lost 2 bases and J lost 10, with 9 bases in between. The germline V gene encodes CDR1 LGHNA and CDR2 YSLEER. The CDR3 DNA follows: TGCGCCAGCAGCCAACACGGGGGCTCACCCCTCCACTTT. As protein: CASSQHGGSPLHF.

The count of this clone is one. The chain employs TRBV9 and TRBJ2-5; 7 bases map to TRBD2. Trimming at V came to 3 bases and at J to 2 bases, leaving 4 bases not matched to a gene. The germline V gene has CDR1 SGDLS and CDR2 YYNGEE. This CDR3 region has 14 residues. The CDR3 DNA follows: TGTGCCAGCAGCGCTAGCGGAATACAAGAGACCCAGTACTTC. As protein: CASSASGIQETQYF.

This clone has only one observation. This chain connects TRBV11-3 to TRBJ1-2; 8 nucleotides align to TRBD1. V trimming: 4 bases; J trimming: 2 bases; junction bases outside the gene matches: 6. The germline gives CDR1 SGHNT, CDR2 YENEEA. The CDR3 extends over 15 amino acids. The CDR3 loop is CASSSHRDRNYGYTF. The DNA of the CDR3 is TGTGCCAGCAGCTCGCACCGGGACAGGAACTATGGCTACACCTTC.

As regards this clone: The sample holds other DNA sequences that translate to the same CDR3. The rearrangement links TRBV7-3 to TRBJ2-2; unclear D gene. This CDR3 is 13 amino acids long. The germline V and J ends were trimmed by 9 bases and 4 bases, with 12 bases remaining between them. Germline CDR1 reads SGHTA; CDR2 reads FQGTGA. The CDR3 bases are TGTGCCAGTAGCAGCTCATCCACCGGGGAGCTGTTTTTT. Translation: CASSSSSTGELFF.

The chain combines TRBV6-6 with TRBJ2-3; a weak D match, TRBD1 (5 bases). V lost 2 bases to trimming and J lost 2 bases, with 14 bases between them. Germline V gene lookup returns CDR1 MNHNY and CDR2 SVGAGI (reference sequence). The CDR3 length is 16 residues. CDR3 coding DNA: TGTGCCAGCAGTTACGGCGGCACAGGCCTCACAGATACGCAGTATTTT. Its protein is CASSYGGTGLTDTQYF.

The chain uses TRBV6-1 and TRBJ2-6; D unclear. Germline CDR1 reads MNHNS; CDR2 reads SASEGT. The CDR3 covers 11 residues. Trimming removed 0 bases at V and 12 bases at J, with 3 bases between. The CDR3 region has the DNA TGTGCCAGCAGTGAAGCCGGCGTCCTGACTTTC. It specifies CASSEAGVLTF.

The chain recombines TRBV5-4 with TRBJ2-3, with D uncertain. The ends were cut back, 0 bases at V and 2 bases at J, with 7 bases in the middle. CDR1 and CDR2 from the germline V gene are SGHNT and YYREEE (reference sequence). This CDR3 has 14 residues. CDR3 sequence (DNA): TGTGCCAGCAGCTTGGTGTCCACCACAGATACGCAGTATTTT. Its protein is CASSLVSTTDTQYF.

CDR3 loop: CASSLTMGTEAFF. DNA of the CDR3: TGTGCCAGCAGCTTAACTATGGGGACTGAAGCTTTCTTT. The rearrangement uses TRBV7-3 and TRBJ1-1, with D unclear. Per germline, CDR1 SGHTA and CDR2 FQGTGA. The CDR3 has 13 amino acids. Trimming removed 0 bases from V and 5 bases from J, with 7 bases in between.

There are a few counts of this clone. The chain carries TRBV20-1 and TRBJ1-1; D is unresolved. This CDR3 is built from 10 residues. Germline V gene data show CDR1 as DFQATT and CDR2 as SNEGSKA (reference sequence). V dropped 7 bases and J dropped 3 bases, with 6 bases sitting between them. The CDR3 DNA sequence: TGCAGTGTCTCGGACACTGAAGCTTTCTTT. It is translated as CSVSDTEAFF.